The present entry profiles one T cell receptor beta chain with its context. Its antigen is unknown. No much larger clone is present one base from it, and per-base qualities are unavailable. These data are taken from a study of beta chain features in type 1 diabetes (dated by TCRdb to the late 2010s). Regarding the complete study: No differences in mean age, gender distribution, total cell number or subset yield were found between patients and healthy donors. Whereas all 30 or so donors provided naive and central memory subsets, regulatory and stem cell-like memory subsets were isolated from just 8 patients and roughly eight healthy donors. In the study, recently diagnosed type 1 diabetes patients and matched healthy donors were compared on the TCRB repertoires of their sorted circulating CD4+ T cell subsets. A total of 100 million to 110 million sorted cells were examined across all samples, and a strong correlation was observed between cell number per subset and RNA yield.

The germline V end is reduced by 6 bases and the J end by 2 bases; junction bases left unmatched: 4. The CDR3 starts with the cysteine, ends with the phenylalanine, and has 15 residues. Just the 45-base CDR3 DNA is kept, in frame starting at base 1. CDR1 and CDR2, looked up from the germline V gene, are MNHNS and SASEGT. Each donor gave one peripheral blood draw, averaging approximately 0.11 L, which was collected into heparinised tubes. A BD FACSAria II and a panel including CD45RO, CCR7, CD25, CD127, CD95 and CD27 were used to sort naive, central memory, regulatory and stem cell-like memory CD4+ T cells. Every sorted population had a purity above 95%. PBMCs were isolated immediately by Lymphoprep density gradient centrifugation and stained directly without culture. Samples were stained and sorted in pairs, with one healthy donor and one patient per experiment, so that batch effects were minimized.

The entire amount of isolated RNA was reverse transcribed using the High Capacity cDNA Reverse Transcription Kit, so the sequenced TCRB transcripts were expressed ones. Naive, central memory and regulatory T cell samples underwent deep immunoSEQ sequencing, averaging around 4 million total reads per sample. Sorted cells were lysed in RLT buffer and RNA was extracted with DNase-treated RNeasy Micro or Mini kits, depending on cell number. Each cell subset was processed separately to prevent cross-contamination, with patient and healthy donor samples processed together. The immunoSEQ multiplex PCR was used to amplify TCRB sequences from cDNA, generating 87-bp fragments that spanned the CDR3 region. Sequencing of the amplicons was performed on the Illumina HiSeq platform. The paper's data handling went like this. Synthetic template baselines were used to correct PCR bias computationally, reads within Hamming distance 2 were collapsed together, and singletons that could not be merged were discarded. Reads were aligned against IMGT to assign V, D and J genes, CDR3 length and insertions or deletions at six rearrangement sites. Within each subset, clonotype counts were normalized to sorted cell number, after which true diversity and Gini coefficients were computed with the tcR R package. The overlap coefficient, calculated on TCRB nucleotide sequences, was used to quantify repertoire sharing. As a proxy for the pre-selection repertoire, out-of-frame TCRB sequences from naive cells were analyzed. Imported from immuneACCESS, the table was reduced by TCRdb to in-frame sequences with V and J called. These copies leave out some clones; in studies compared against another copy, an unresolved V gene accounts for under half, and the cause of the remainder is not known. From that table come the V and J calls and clone size; the DNA was used to work out D and trimming. This sample lists 200,000 to 250,000 clones; around 16% were detected once. The ten biggest clones cover approximately 0.081% of the sample.

What the research found in general, with its limitations: Type 1 diabetes patients showed a moderate but significant shortening of TCRB CDR3 length in all four CD4+ subsets. Shorter templates might be favored by PCR, yet because patient and control samples were amplified and corrected together, any such skew would affect both groups equally. HLA sub-analyses involved small numbers of individuals, so any influence of HLA type on TCRB rearrangement remained unresolved. Because cDNA was sequenced instead of genomic DNA, highly expressing activated cells could be over-represented, though the groups showed no difference in activation or CD3 levels. The naive, central memory and regulatory TCRB repertoires appeared to resemble one another more closely among patients than among healthy donors. Patients with type 1 diabetes made fewer insertions and deleted more nucleotides at VDJ recombination sites, implying thymic rearrangement abnormalities.

The clonotype originates from a young man with type 1 diabetes. Sequencing was performed on naive CD4+ T cells from blood. The sample's cell subset or site label, decoded: true naive CD4+ T cells. The receptor chain draws on TRBV6-1 and TRBJ2-1; 10 central bases correspond to TRBD2. CDR3 protein: CASRPLAGTYNEQFF. The DNA sequence reads TGTGCCAGCAGACCACTAGCGGGGACCTACAATGAGCAGTTCTTC.